Below are 13 T cell receptor beta chains sequenced from a single sample in a study of Graves' ophthalmopathy and Graves' hyperthyroidism. Investigators amplified TCR beta CDR3 regions from RNA transcripts. Second-round multiplex PCR came after first-round RT-PCR with HTBI primers. MiXCR was run by TCRdb on the multiplex PCR reads, yielding one entry per CDR3 protein. Among about 550,000 distinct CDR3 sequences listed, 39% were seen once. The sample comprised peripheral blood or thyroid tissue (not recorded which). Source of these receptors: an adult man with Graves' hyperthyroidism.

This clonotype has just a few counts. The rearrangement uses TRBV5-1 and TRBJ1-1; TRBD1 aligns across 9 bases. This CDR3 is 17 amino acids long. With V trimmed by 4 bases and J by 0 bases, 10 bases remained unmatched. CDR1 and CDR2 (germline): SGHRS, YFSETQ. In DNA, the CDR3 is TGCGCCAGCAGCGCCGGGACAGGGTGGGTTGTGAACACTGAAGCTTTCTTT. This encodes CASSAGTGWVVNTEAFF.

The chain has TRBV29-1 and TRBJ2-5; tentatively, D is TRBD1 (6 bases). The CDR3 runs 12 residues. Between the trimmed V and J ends, which lost 8 bases and 5 bases, there was a span of 15 bases. Germline-derived CDR1 and CDR2 are SQVTM and ANQGSEA. The CDR3 reads CSSRQVRETQYF. In nucleotides, the CDR3 is TGCAGCAGTAGACAGGTTCGGGAGACCCAGTACTTC.

The gene calls are TRBV7-9 and TRBJ2-7, with a tentative D call TRBD1 (6 bases). Matching the DNA end better, TRBJ2-1 makes the J call doubtful. The CDR3 totals 13 residues. Germline loops: CDR1 SEHNR, CDR2 FQNEAQ (reference sequence). Written as DNA, the CDR3 is TGTGCCAGCAGCTTCGAACAGGGTGATGAGCAGTTCTTC. Encoded protein: CASSFEQGDEQFF.

This chain links TRBV28 with TRBJ1-2, with D perhaps TRBD1 (5 bases). Trimming removed 3 bases from V and 3 bases from J, with 11 bases in between. Germline values: CDR1 MDHEN, CDR2 SYDVKM. The CDR3 extends over 14 amino acids. The CDR3 DNA reads as TGTGCCAGCAGTTTTATCAGGGAGGACTATGGCTACACCTTC. Translation: CASSFIREDYGYTF.

This clonotype occurred a few times. V gene TRBV4-1 combines with J gene TRBJ1-1; D uncertain. The CDR3 extends over 14 amino acids. Deletions cut 4 bases from V and 8 bases from J, with 17 bases between. Per the germline V gene, CDR1 is MGHRA and CDR2 is YSYEKL. CDR3 DNA: TGCGCCAGCAGCCCTGGACTTGGACCCAGAGAAGCTTTCTTT. It codes for CASSPGLGPREAFF.

This clonotype has only a few counts. This chain uses TRBV29-1 with TRBJ2-1; 8 nucleotides align to TRBD2. CDR3 length equals 16 residues. J was trimmed by 0 bases and V by 4 bases; bases with no gene match: 8. From germline, CDR1 is SQVTM and CDR2 ANQGSEA. CDR3 protein: CSVVFVGGDSYNEQFF. Written as DNA, the CDR3 is TGCAGCGTTGTGTTCGTCGGGGGGGACTCCTACAATGAGCAGTTCTTC.

The chain has TRBV19 and TRBJ2-6, with D possibly TRBD2 on 7 matching bases. Trimming removed 9 bases at V and 0 bases at J, with 21 bases between. The CDR3 has 18 amino acids. The germline gives CDR1 LNHDA, CDR2 SQIVND (reference sequence). For the CDR3, the DNA is TGTGCCAGCAACTTGGGGGGGCCCCGGATCTCTGGGGCCAACGTCCTGACTTTC. It encodes CASNLGGPRISGANVLTF. Together with reference TRBV19 and TRBJ2-6, the CDR3 gives the full variable domain: DGGITQSPKYLFRKEGQNVTLSCEQNLNHDAMYWYRQDPGQGLRLIYYSQIVNDFQKGDIAEGYSVSREKKESFPLTVTSAQKNPTAFYLCASNLGGPRISGANVLTFGAGSRLTVL.

This clonotype was found many times. The V gene is TRBV10-3, the J gene TRBJ2-2; D uncertain. CDR1 and CDR2 (germline): ENHRY, SYGVKD. Trimming took off 3 bases at V and 7 bases at J, with 6 bases between the two ends. The CDR3 has 12 amino acids. The CDR3 protein is CAISEGVGELFF. The CDR3 nucleotides are TGTGCCATCAGTGAAGGAGTCGGGGAGCTGTTTTTT.

This clonotype was counted only a few times. The genes are TRBV9 and TRBJ2-3; a possible D gene is TRBD2 (7 bases). Germline V gene data show CDR1 as SGDLS and CDR2 as YYNGEE. The ends were cut back, 4 bases at V and 1 base at J, with 13 bases in the middle. This CDR3 is 15 amino acids long. The CDR3 is CASSRRGARTDTQYF. In DNA form, the CDR3 reads TGTGCCAGCAGCCGCCGGGGGGCACGCACAGATACGCAGTATTTT.

This clonotype was seen ten or more times. The V gene is TRBV13, the J gene TRBJ2-7; 8 bases fit TRBD2. CDR1 is PRHDT, CDR2 FYEKMQ, per germline (reference sequence). The CDR3 contains 15 residues. With 5 bases clipped from V and 5 bases from J, the junction kept 11 bases outside the gene matches. The CDR3 is CASSAGTSGTDEQYF. The CDR3, as DNA: TGTGCCAGCAGCGCCGGGACTAGTGGAACGGACGAGCAGTACTTC.

The chain couples TRBV2 to TRBJ1-6, with a tentative D call TRBD1 (6 bases). Germline CDR1 and CDR2: SNHLY and FYNNEI. Between the trimmed V and J ends, which lost 3 bases and 8 bases, there was a span of 11 bases. This CDR3 contains 14 residues. The CDR3 sequence is CASSEGGRDSPLHF. CDR3 bases: TGTGCCAGCAGTGAGGGGGGGCGCGATTCACCCCTCCACTTT.

As regards this clonotype: This may be a read error: a much more frequent sequence differs by one nucleotide. No conserved phenylalanine or tryptophan is present at the end of the CDR3, so a read error is the likely explanation. The chain links TRBV20-1 to TRBJ2-7; the D is unclear. Germline V gene sequence: CDR1 DFQATT, CDR2 SNEGSKA (reference sequence). V shed 1 base and J shed 5 bases, with 9 bases lying between them. The CDR3 loop spans 12 amino acids. The CDR3 nucleotides are TGCAGTGCTAGAGTTAATATGGACGAGCAGTACCTC. Amino acid sequence: CSARVNMDEQYL.

There are many counts of this clonotype. A read error is likely, as this CDR3 ends without the conserved phenylalanine or tryptophan. The chain couples TRBV2 to TRBJ1-1; no definite D call. The germline V and J ends were trimmed by 3 bases and 6 bases, with 17 bases remaining between them. CDR1 and CDR2 from the germline V gene are SNHLY and FYNNEI. This CDR3 has 15 residues. The CDR3 spells CASSDMGQRLAEAFS. The DNA for the CDR3 is TGTGCCAGCAGTGATATGGGCCAAAGGCTCGCTGAAGCTTTCTCT.